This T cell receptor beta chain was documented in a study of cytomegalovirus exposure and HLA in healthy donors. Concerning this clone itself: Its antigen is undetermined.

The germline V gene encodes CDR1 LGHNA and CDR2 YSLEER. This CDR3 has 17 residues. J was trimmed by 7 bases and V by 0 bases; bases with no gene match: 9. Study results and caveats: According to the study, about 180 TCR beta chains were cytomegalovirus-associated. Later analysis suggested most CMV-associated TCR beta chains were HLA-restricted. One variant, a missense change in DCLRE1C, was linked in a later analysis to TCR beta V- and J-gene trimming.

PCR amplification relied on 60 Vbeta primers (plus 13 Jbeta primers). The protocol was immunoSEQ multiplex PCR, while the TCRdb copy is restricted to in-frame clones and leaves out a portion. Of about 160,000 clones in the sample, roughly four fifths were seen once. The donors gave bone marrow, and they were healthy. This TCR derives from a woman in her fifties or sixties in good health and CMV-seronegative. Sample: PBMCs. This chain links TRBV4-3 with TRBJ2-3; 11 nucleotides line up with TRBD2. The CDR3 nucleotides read TGCGCCAGCAGCCAAGATGCCACTAGCGGGGGCGGGAATACGCAGTATTTT. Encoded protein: CASSQDATSGGGNTQYF.